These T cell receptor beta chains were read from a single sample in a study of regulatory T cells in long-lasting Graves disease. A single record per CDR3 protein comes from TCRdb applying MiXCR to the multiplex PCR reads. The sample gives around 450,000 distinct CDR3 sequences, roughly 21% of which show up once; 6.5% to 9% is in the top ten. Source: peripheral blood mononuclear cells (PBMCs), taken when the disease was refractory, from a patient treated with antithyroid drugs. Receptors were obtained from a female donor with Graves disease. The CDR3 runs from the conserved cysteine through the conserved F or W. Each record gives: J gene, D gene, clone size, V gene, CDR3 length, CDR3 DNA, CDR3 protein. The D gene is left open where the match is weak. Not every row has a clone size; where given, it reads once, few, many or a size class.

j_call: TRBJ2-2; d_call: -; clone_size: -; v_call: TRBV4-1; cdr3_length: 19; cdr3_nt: TGCGCCAGCAGCCAAGATGGCCCCTTTAGCGGTACGAACACCGGGGAGCTGTTTTTT; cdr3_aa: CASSQDGPFSGTNTGELFF
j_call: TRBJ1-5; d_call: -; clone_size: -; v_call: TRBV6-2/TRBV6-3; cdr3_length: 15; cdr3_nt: TGTGCCAGCAGTTACTCGTACGAAATCCTGAAGCCCCAGCATTTT; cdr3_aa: CASSYSYEILKPQHF
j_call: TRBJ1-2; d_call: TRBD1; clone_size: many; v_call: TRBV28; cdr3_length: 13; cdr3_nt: TGTGCCAGCAGATACCGGGACAGAAACGGCTACACCTTC; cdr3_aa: CASRYRDRNGYTF
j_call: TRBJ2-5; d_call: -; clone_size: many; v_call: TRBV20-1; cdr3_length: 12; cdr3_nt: TGCAGTGCCTCGTGGTACCAAGAGACCCAGTACTTC; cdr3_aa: CSASWYQETQYF
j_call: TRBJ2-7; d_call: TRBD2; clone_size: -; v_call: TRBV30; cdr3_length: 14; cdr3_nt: TGTGCCTGGAGCCGACTAGCGGGGAGCTACGAGCAGTACTTC; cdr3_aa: CAWSRLAGSYEQYF
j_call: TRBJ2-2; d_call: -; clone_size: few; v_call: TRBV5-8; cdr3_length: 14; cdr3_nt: TGTGCCAGCATCATAATCAGGGGAACCGGGGAGCTGTTTTTT; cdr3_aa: CASIIIRGTGELFF
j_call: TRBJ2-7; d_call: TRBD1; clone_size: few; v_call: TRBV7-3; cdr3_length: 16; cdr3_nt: TGTGCCAGCAGCTCGATACCACCGGGACAGGACTACGAGCAGTACTTC; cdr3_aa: CASSSIPPGQDYEQYF
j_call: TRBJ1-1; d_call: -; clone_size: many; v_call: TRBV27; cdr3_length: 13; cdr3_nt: TGTGCCAGCAAGGACAGCCTGAACACTGAAGCTTTCTTT; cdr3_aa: CASKDSLNTEAFF
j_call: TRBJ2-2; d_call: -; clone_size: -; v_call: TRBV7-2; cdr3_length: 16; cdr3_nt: TGTGCCAGCAGACCCCCGGGGGCGGTGAACACCGGGGAGCTGTTTTTT; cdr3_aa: CASRPPGAVNTGELFF
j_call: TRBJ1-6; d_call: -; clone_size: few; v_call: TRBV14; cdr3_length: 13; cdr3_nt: TGTGCCAGCAGTCCGGAACTAAATTCACCCCTCCACTTT; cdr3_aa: CASSPELNSPLHF
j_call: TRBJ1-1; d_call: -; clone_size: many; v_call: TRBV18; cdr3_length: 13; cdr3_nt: TGTGCCAGCTCGCCCGAAGGGAACACTGAAGCTTTCTTT; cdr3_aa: CASSPEGNTEAFF
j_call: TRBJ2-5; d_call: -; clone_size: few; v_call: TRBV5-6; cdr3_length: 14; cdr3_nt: TGTGCCAGCAGCTTCGGTTTAGGGTTGGAGACCCAGTACTTC; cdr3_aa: CASSFGLGLETQYF
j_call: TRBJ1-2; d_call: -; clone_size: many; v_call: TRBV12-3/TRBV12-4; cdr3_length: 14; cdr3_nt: TGTGCCAGCAGTCCTAGCCCCGACAACTATGGCTACACCTTC; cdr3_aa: CASSPSPDNYGYTF